This is a list of T cell receptor beta chains from one sample in a study of radiation and T cells in renal cell carcinoma. Profiled with immunoSEQ multiplex PCR; TCRdb holds only in-frame clones, not every one. The table lists 140,000 to 150,000 clones, 80% to 90% of them singletons. The specimen comprised blood, sampled from a patient whose treatment included radiotherapy and nephrectomy. These receptors all come from a woman aged 50 to 65 with renal cell carcinoma. CDR3s include the opening cysteine and the closing phenylalanine or tryptophan. The D gene is left open where the match is weak. Clone size, where shown, is once, few, many, or a class for clones that have expanded.

size	V	J	D	CDR3	DNA
-	TRBV4-1	TRBJ2-7	-	CASSQETSTETYEQYF	TGCGCCAGCAGCCAAGAGACCTCGACGGAGACCTACGAGCAGTACTTC
-	TRBV2	TRBJ2-3	TRBD2	CASSRGVAGRGDTQYF	TGTGCCAGCTCGAGAGGGGTGGCAGGGAGGGGAGATACGCAGTATTTT
-	TRBV27	TRBJ2-6	-	CASSLWDSGANVLTF	TGTGCCAGCAGTTTATGGGATTCTGGGGCCAACGTCCTGACTTTC
once	TRBV28	TRBJ1-4	-	CASSPKRSKTEKLFF	TGTGCCAGCAGCCCGAAACGGTCCAAAACCGAAAAACTGTTTTTT
-	TRBV6-6	TRBJ1-2	TRBD1	CASSYLGQYGYTF	TGTGCCAGCAGTTACTTGGGACAGTATGGCTACACCTTC
-	TRBV29-1	TRBJ1-2	TRBD1	CSVEGTGGYGYTF	TGCAGCGTTGAAGGGACAGGGGGCTATGGCTACACCTTC
-	TRBV5-4	TRBJ2-7	-	CASSLASPLEQYF	TGTGCCAGCAGCTTGGCGAGCCCCCTCGAGCAGTACTTC
-	TRBV5-1	TRBJ2-7	-	CASSLHHGDKELEQYF	TGCGCCAGCAGCCTGCACCACGGGGACAAGGAGCTCGAGCAGTACTTC
-	TRBV19	TRBJ1-2	TRBD1	CASSRTGAEGYTF	TGTGCCAGTAGCCGGACAGGGGCGGAAGGCTACACCTTC
-	TRBV10-3	TRBJ2-7	-	CAISRQSYEQYF	TGTGCCATCTCGCGGCAGAGCTACGAGCAGTACTTC
-	TRBV5-1	TRBJ2-3	TRBD1	CASSLEGQGAVADTQYF	TGCGCCAGCAGCTTGGAGGGACAGGGGGCTGTTGCAGATACGCAGTATTTT
-	TRBV7-9	TRBJ2-1	-	CASSLIWRGHSHNEQFF	TGTGCCAGCAGCTTAATTTGGAGGGGGCATTCCCACAATGAGCAGTTCTTC
few	TRBV19	TRBJ1-1	TRBD1	CASKISDRRNTEAFF	TGTGCCAGTAAGATATCGGACAGGCGGAACACTGAAGCTTTCTTT
-	TRBV5-8	TRBJ1-5	-	CASRWMQPQHF	TGTGCCAGTCGGTGGATGCAGCCCCAGCATTTT
-	TRBV19	TRBJ2-1	-	CASQPFSSYNEQFF	TGTGCCAGTCAGCCATTTAGCTCCTACAATGAGCAGTTCTTC
-	TRBV4-1	TRBJ2-3	TRBD2	CASSQATSGGVDTQYF	TGCGCCAGCAGCCAGGCAACTAGCGGGGGGGTAGATACGCAGTATTTT
once	TRBV27	TRBJ2-2	-	CASSGAGELFF	TGTGCCAGCAGTGGGGCCGGGGAGCTGTTTTTT
-	TRBV5-1	TRBJ1-2	-	CASSPGRGDGYTF	TGCGCCAGCAGCCCCGGACGGGGGGATGGCTACACCTTC
-	TRBV28	TRBJ1-2	-	CASSSGSNYGYTF	TGTGCCAGCAGTTCGGGCAGTAACTATGGCTACACCTTC
-	TRBV28	TRBJ2-1	TRBD1	CASSVSRGYEQFF	TGTGCCAGCAGCGTCTCCAGGGGGTATGAGCAGTTCTTC
-	TRBV6-1	TRBJ1-5	TRBD1	CASSVRGQVNSNQPQHF	TGTGCCAGCAGTGTGCGGGGACAGGTAAATAGCAATCAGCCCCAGCATTTT
-	TRBV5-6	TRBJ2-1	TRBD2	CASSSASSGTYNEQFF	TGTGCCAGCAGTTCGGCGTCTAGCGGCACCTACAATGAGCAGTTCTTC
-	TRBV27	TRBJ1-2	-	CASSSPSDARPYGYTF	TGTGCCAGCAGTTCACCTTCAGACGCCCGCCCCTATGGCTACACCTTC
-	TRBV7-9	TRBJ1-2	TRBD1	CASSLRPNTGALSYGYTF	TGTGCCAGCAGCTTAAGGCCCAACACAGGGGCCTTATCCTATGGCTACACCTTC
-	TRBV5-1	TRBJ2-1	-	CASSFGNPLNEQFF	TGCGCCAGCAGCTTTGGGAACCCATTAAATGAGCAGTTCTTC
-	TRBV7-2	TRBJ2-2	-	CASSLAVGELFF	TGTGCCAGCAGCTTAGCGGTCGGGGAGCTGTTTTTT
-	TRBV5-1	TRBJ2-2	-	CASSLGARNTGELFF	TGCGCCAGCAGCCTGGGAGCAAGAAACACCGGGGAGCTGTTTTTT
-	TRBV10-3	TRBJ1-3	-	CAISESTAAIYF	TGTGCCATCAGTGAGTCTACAGCGGCCATATATTTT
-	TRBV7-6	TRBJ2-2	-	CASTHGVNTGELFF	TGTGCCAGCACCCACGGGGTGAACACCGGGGAGCTGTTTTTT
-	TRBV6-5	TRBJ2-3	TRBD1	CASCPGQGTTDTQYF	TGTGCCAGCTGCCCAGGACAGGGCACCACAGATACGCAGTATTTT
once	TRBV11-2	TRBJ2-5	TRBD2	CASSLEAGGFQETQYF	TGTGCCAGCAGCTTAGAAGCGGGAGGATTTCAAGAGACCCAGTACTTC
-	TRBV6-5	TRBJ1-2	-	CASAQGYGYTF	TGTGCCAGTGCACAGGGCTATGGCTACACCTTC
-	TRBV7-2	TRBJ1-3	-	CASSLGEFGNTIYF	TGTGCCAGCAGCTTAGGTGAATTCGGAAACACCATATATTTT